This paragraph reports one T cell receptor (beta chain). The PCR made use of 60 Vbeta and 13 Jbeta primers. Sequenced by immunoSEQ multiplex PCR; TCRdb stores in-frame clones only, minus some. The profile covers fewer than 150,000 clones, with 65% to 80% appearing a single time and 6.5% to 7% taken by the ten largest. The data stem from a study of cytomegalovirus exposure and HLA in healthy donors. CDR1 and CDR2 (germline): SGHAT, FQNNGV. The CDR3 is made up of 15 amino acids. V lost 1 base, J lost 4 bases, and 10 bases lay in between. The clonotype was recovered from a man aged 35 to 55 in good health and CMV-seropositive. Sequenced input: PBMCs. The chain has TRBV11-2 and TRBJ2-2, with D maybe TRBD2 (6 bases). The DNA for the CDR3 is TGTGCCAGCAGCTTAGTATTGGGGGGCACCGGGGAGCTGTTTTTT. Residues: CASSLVLGGTGELFF.